Listed below are T cell receptor beta chains from one sample, sequenced in a study of OX40 agonist ivuxolimab in advanced cancers. Produced via immunoSEQ multiplex PCR; TCRdb's table is partial and in-frame only. The sample has under 60,000 clones, approximately 90% seen once. The sample was CD4+ or CD8+ T cells sorted from blood, taken in a trial of the OX40 agonist ivuxolimab. The receptors here all came from an adult with an advanced solid tumor such as melanoma, head and neck, liver or kidney cancer. CDR3s leave out the opening cysteine and the closing phenylalanine or tryptophan. Each record gives: V gene, clone size, CDR3 protein. The size field is filled for only some rows; it gives once, few, many or a size class.

V: TRBV18
size: .
CDR3: ASSPAGGDNEQF

V: TRBV2
size: .
CDR3: ASRDTGNLYEQY

V: TRBV30
size: few
CDR3: AWSDTGTEAF

V: TRBV6-5
size: .
CDR3: ASSSNRVGIYEQY

V: TRBV28
size: once
CDR3: ASRLLRGQGLNQPQH

V: TRBV5-1
size: .
CDR3: ASSLAAYGNNSPLH

V: TRBV28
size: .
CDR3: ASSGQGKTYNEQF

V: TRBV6-6
size: .
CDR3: ASSYRDGAYEQY

V: TRBV5-8
size: .
CDR3: ASSLRVETQY

V: TRBV7-2
size: once
CDR3: ASSLSMANRDQPQH

V: TRBV29-1
size: .
CDR3: SAKPGGPRSYEQY

V: TRBV7-7
size: .
CDR3: ASSLKRLPSGEIGAKNIQY

V: TRBV29-1
size: once
CDR3: SVVRLLNTEAF

V: TRBV19
size: .
CDR3: ASKGQGTPHEQY

V: TRBV5-1
size: .
CDR3: ASSLTGLAGELF

V: TRBV28
size: .
CDR3: ASSSPGLNQPQH

V: TRBV27
size: .
CDR3: ASSLTGAGNEQF

V: TRBV6-5
size: .
CDR3: ASSYREGSYEQY

V: TRBV9
size: once
CDR3: ASSVSGSMGNTEAF

V: TRBV7-3
size: .
CDR3: ASSLGSHTEAF

V: TRBV5-1
size: once
CDR3: ASSRRTGDYGYT

V: TRBV6-5
size: once
CDR3: ASGFAGLSNEQF

V: TRBV15
size: .
CDR3: ATSRERQGGNTIY

V: TRBV4-1
size: .
CDR3: ASSHAGEGEQY

V: TRBV5-1
size: .
CDR3: ASSLEGQASGGYT

V: TRBV11-1
size: .
CDR3: ASSRTGTGDEKLF